Listed here is a single T cell receptor (beta chain). This may arise from a read error, as a much more abundant clone is one base away. This entry belongs to a study of glioma-infiltrating T cells. Germline CDR1 and CDR2: MGHRA and YSYEKL. The CDR3 contains 15 residues. TCR alpha and beta CDR3 regions were amplified from RNA using iRepertoire nested multiplex PCR. MiXCR, applied by TCRdb to the multiplex PCR reads, yields one record per CDR3 protein. Among about 93,000 distinct CDR3 sequences listed, approximately 39% were seen once. Specimen: glioma tissue, nonneoplastic brain tissue, or PBMCs (not recorded which). This chain links TRBV4-1 with TRBJ2-1; TRBD2 matches 7 bases. The receptor comes from a human donor with low-grade glioma or glioblastoma, undergoing nonglioma brain surgery, or in good health (not recorded which). DNA for the CDR3: TGTGCCAGCAATCCCCGCAGCGGGGCCTACAATGAGCAGTTCTTC. Its protein product is CASNPRSGAYNEQFF.